Each of the 18 T cell receptor beta chains below was sequenced from the same sample in a study of CD8+ T cells in alopecia areata. Specified treatment: oral pan-JAK inhibitor, 5-10 mg twice daily. Extraction and reverse transcription of RNA yielded cDNA as the sequencing template. Sequenced by immunoSEQ multiplex PCR; TCRdb stores in-frame clones only, minus some. The sample has some 190,000 clones, about 65% seen once. Sequences were derived from CD4+ T cells sorted from blood, sampled at roughly week 49, from a patient treated with tofacitinib. Receptors were obtained from a human donor with alopecia areata.

This chain links TRBV9 with TRBJ2-7, with 9 bases identical to TRBD1. Germline CDR1 reads SGDLS; CDR2 reads YYNGEE. Unmatched junction bases numbered 6, after V lost 3 bases and J lost 5 bases. CDR3 length: 14 residues. The CDR3 sequence: CASSAWDRAHEQYF. CDR3 DNA: TGTGCCAGCAGCGCGTGGGACAGGGCCCACGAGCAGTACTTC.

In DNA form, the CDR3 reads TGTGCCAGCAGCGTATTCACATCGGATGAGCAGTTCTTC. Its protein is CASSVFTSDEQFF. The J gene is TRBJ2-1, the V gene TRBV9, with D unclear. The CDR3 consists of 13 residues. Germline V gives CDR1 SGDLS, CDR2 YYNGEE. The V gene lost 1 base and the J gene lost 8 bases, with 10 bases spanning the gap.

The V gene is TRBV29-1, the J gene TRBJ2-1, with 11 nucleotides matching TRBD1. The CDR3 extends over 13 amino acids. Per germline, CDR1 SQVTM and CDR2 ANQGSEA. V lost 6 bases to trimming and J lost 7 bases; unmatched junction nucleotides: 5. The CDR3 loop reads CSVAGTGGNEQFF. CDR3 coding DNA: TGCAGCGTCGCCGGGACAGGGGGTAATGAGCAGTTCTTC.

The rearrangement links TRBV7-2 to TRBJ2-7; the match to TRBD1 covers 7 bases. The CDR3 spans 16 residues. Germline V gives CDR1 SGHTA, CDR2 FQGNSA. With 1 base clipped from V and 0 bases from J, the junction kept 6 bases outside the gene matches. CDR3 sequence reads: CASSLVGTVNSYEQYF. The CDR3, as DNA: TGTGCCAGCAGCTTAGTAGGGACAGTTAACTCCTACGAGCAGTACTTC. Supplemented by reference TRBV7-2 and TRBJ2-7, the full variable domain reads GAGVSQSPSNKVTEKGKDVELRCDPISGHTALYWYRQSLGQGLEFLIYFQGNSAPDKSGLPSDRFSAERTGGSVSTLTIQRTQQEDSAVYLCASSLVGTVNSYEQYFGPGTRLTVT.

This clone was detected only a few times. This chain connects TRBV29-1 to TRBJ2-7; possible D gene TRBD2, 6 bases. Germline CDR1 SQVTM, CDR2 ANQGSEA. Trimming shortened V by 5 bases and J by 6 bases, and 14 bases separated the two germline ends. This CDR3 spans 12 amino acids. The CDR3 protein is CSVTGVRGEQYF. DNA for the CDR3: TGCAGCGTTACGGGGGTTCGCGGCGAGCAGTACTTC.

This clone was counted only a few times. CDR3 bases: TGTGCCAGCAGGCTTAGCAAGGAGGAGCAGTTCTTC. This translates into CASRLSKEEQFF. This chain joins TRBV7-9 and TRBJ2-1; D remains unclear. Trimming shortened V by 6 bases and J by 10 bases, and 13 bases separated the two germline ends. The CDR3 is made up of 12 amino acids. Germline values: CDR1 SEHNR, CDR2 FQNEAQ (reference sequence).

The rearrangement joins TRBV29-1 to TRBJ1-1; perhaps TRBD1 as D (5 bases). CDR1 SQVTM and CDR2 ANQGSEA come from the germline V gene. V was cut by 6 bases and J by 1 base, with 6 bases left in between. The CDR3 loop spans 11 amino acids. CDR3 bases: TGCAGCGTGACAGAGAACACTGAAGCTTTCTTT. Encoded protein: CSVTENTEAFF.

The J gene is TRBJ1-5, the V gene TRBV30, with D uncertain. Trimming removed 0 bases at V and 0 bases at J, with 6 bases between. This CDR3 has 14 amino acids. Germline lookup yields CDR1 GTSNPN and CDR2 SVGIG (reference sequence). Written as DNA, the CDR3 is TGTGCCTGGAGTGTTATGGGTAGCAATCAGCCCCAGCATTTT. Residues: CAWSVMGSNQPQHF.

The chain links TRBV5-1 to TRBJ2-5; no clear D. The CDR3 sequence is 11 residues long. Trimming took 0 bases from V and 5 from J, leaving 2 bases between them. From germline, CDR1 is SGHRS and CDR2 YFSETQ. DNA for the CDR3: TGCGCCAGCAGCTTGGCGGAGACCCAGTACTTC. Translated, it gives CASSLAETQYF.

This chain links TRBV18 with TRBJ2-6; D remains unclear. This CDR3 contains 18 residues. V was pared by 1 base and J by 0 bases, with 13 bases between. Germline CDR1 and CDR2: KGHSH and LQKENI. Here the CDR3 DNA reads TGTGCCAGCTCACCACTAAGACTGGAGAGCTCTGGGGCCAACGTCCTGACTTTC. Residues: CASSPLRLESSGANVLTF.

The gene calls are TRBV9 and TRBJ2-5, with TRBD1 matching over 8 bases. CDR3 length: 15 residues. V was pared by 0 bases and J by 6 bases, with 7 bases of the junction left unmatched. In germline, CDR1 is SGDLS, CDR2 YYNGEE. This chain's CDR3 is CASSVAGTGVQTQYF. In DNA, the CDR3 is TGTGCCAGCAGCGTAGCGGGGACAGGAGTGCAGACCCAGTACTTC.

A single count supports this clone. The chain couples TRBV5-1 to TRBJ1-6; 9 bases match TRBD1. This CDR3 spans 14 amino acids. Germline CDR1 SGHRS, CDR2 YFSETQ. The V and J ends lost 0 bases and 9 bases, in that order; junction bases with no gene match: 1. The CDR3 protein is CASSLGQGVSPLHF. The CDR3 DNA reads TGCGCCAGCAGCTTGGGACAGGGGGTTTCACCCCTCCACTTT.

V gene TRBV15 combines with J gene TRBJ2-7, with D perhaps TRBD2 (6 bases). The V end lost 3 bases, the J end lost 1 base, and 19 bases lay between the germline ends. The CDR3 is made up of 17 amino acids. Germline CDR1 reads LNHNV; CDR2 reads YYDKDF (reference sequence). This CDR3 is CATSSDPRLGPSYEQYF. The DNA of the CDR3 is TGTGCCACCAGCAGCGATCCAAGACTAGGCCCTTCCTACGAGCAGTACTTC.

The chain uses TRBV5-4 and TRBJ1-6; D gene unclear. The CDR3 runs to 12 residues. Germline CDR1 reads SGHNT; CDR2 reads YYREEE (reference sequence). The V end was cut by 4 bases, the J end by 8 bases, with 7 bases between. The CDR3 here is CASSRGDSPLHF. CDR3 bases: TGTGCCAGCAGCCGCGGGGATTCACCCCTCCACTTT.

V gene TRBV7-3 combines with J gene TRBJ2-2, with 11 bases identical to TRBD2. The V segment lost 6 bases and the J segment 6 bases; nucleotides outside the gene matches: 9. The length of the CDR3 is 16 residues. Germline assignment: CDR1 SGHTA and CDR2 FQGTGA. The CDR3 DNA follows: TGTGCCAGCAGTTACCGGACTAGCGGGTTCTCCGGGGAGCTGTTTTTT. Its translation: CASSYRTSGFSGELFF. The whole variable domain, remainder taken from reference TRBV7-3 and TRBJ2-2, is GAGVSQTPSNKVTEKGKYVELRCDPISGHTALYWYRQSLGQGPEFLIYFQGTGAADDSGLPNDRFFAVRPEGSVSTLKIQRTERGDSAVYLCASSYRTSGFSGELFFGEGSRLTVL.

Here the CDR3 DNA reads TGTGCCAGTTGTACACAGGGGGTTGATGAGCAGTTCTTC. It encodes CASCTQGVDEQFF. V is TRBV2 and J is TRBJ2-1; 8 positions match TRBD1. Germline V lookup: CDR1 SNHLY, CDR2 FYNNEI. The V segment lost 9 bases and the J segment 8 bases; nucleotides outside the gene matches: 9. The CDR3 covers 13 residues.

V usage is TRBV30 and J usage is TRBJ2-6; D remains unclear. Germline V gene data show CDR1 as GTSNPN and CDR2 as SVGIG (reference sequence). V gave up 3 bases and J gave up 1 base, with 10 bases separating them. The CDR3 runs to 15 residues. This CDR3 reads CAWSLLGSGANVLTF. CDR3 in DNA: TGTGCCTGGAGCTTGTTAGGGTCTGGGGCCAACGTCCTGACTTTC.

About this clone itself: Different DNA sequences within this sample yield the same CDR3. The V gene is TRBV27, the J gene TRBJ2-3; D not certain. The germline V gene has CDR1 MNHEY and CDR2 SMNVEV (reference sequence). V lost 11 bases, J lost 1 base, and 16 bases lay in between. The CDR3 loop spans 14 amino acids. The chain's CDR3 is CAAKVSPGTDTQYF. The CDR3, as DNA: TGTGCCGCTAAAGTCTCGCCCGGCACAGATACGCAGTATTTT.